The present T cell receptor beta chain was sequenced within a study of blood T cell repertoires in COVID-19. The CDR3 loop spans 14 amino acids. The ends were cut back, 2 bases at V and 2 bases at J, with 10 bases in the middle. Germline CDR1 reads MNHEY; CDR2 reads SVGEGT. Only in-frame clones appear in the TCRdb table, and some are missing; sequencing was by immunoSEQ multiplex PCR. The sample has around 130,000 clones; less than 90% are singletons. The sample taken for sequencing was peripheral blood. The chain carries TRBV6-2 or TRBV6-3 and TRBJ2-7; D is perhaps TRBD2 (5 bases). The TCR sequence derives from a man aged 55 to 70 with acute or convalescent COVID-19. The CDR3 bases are TGTGCCAGCAGTTACACGACGGGAACCTACGAGCAGTACTTC. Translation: CASSYTTGTYEQYF.